Following are 6 T cell receptor beta chains from one sample sequenced in a study of T cells after yellow fever vaccination. One entry per CDR3 protein results from TCRdb running MiXCR on the 5' RACE reads. This sample has some 260,000 distinct CDR3 sequences; roughly 5.2% occur once, and the top ten carry under 3.5%. The sequences come from CD4+ T cells sorted from PBMCs, collected on the day of the yellow fever booster vaccination. Source of these receptors: a man in his late teens or twenties who received the YFV17D yellow fever vaccine.

This clonotype was seen a handful of times. This sequence joins TRBV20-1 and TRBJ2-5; 9 bases line up with TRBD1. V trimming: 4 bases; J trimming: 5 bases; junction bases outside the gene matches: 8. The CDR3 sequence is 14 residues long. CDR1 DFQATT and CDR2 SNEGSKA come from the germline V gene (reference sequence). The CDR3 loop is CSAILRTGEETQYF. In nucleotides, the CDR3 is TGCAGTGCTATACTGAGGACAGGGGAGGAGACCCAGTACTTC.

This clonotype came up many times. The chain joins TRBV7-9 to TRBJ2-1; 8 positions match TRBD1. The CDR3 loop spans 16 amino acids. The V gene end was trimmed by 3 bases and the J gene end by 9 bases; junction bases not matched to a gene: 13. Germline values: CDR1 SEHNR, CDR2 FQNEAQ (reference sequence). The CDR3 reads CASSFPQDRVTTEQFF. CDR3 in DNA: TGTGCCAGCAGCTTCCCACAGGACAGGGTTACCACTGAGCAGTTCTTC. Drawing the rest from reference TRBV7-9 and TRBJ2-1, the complete variable domain is DTGVSQNPRHKITKRGQNVTFRCDPISEHNRLYWYRQTLGQGPEFLTYFQNEAQLEKSRLLSDRFSAERPKGSFSTLEIQRTEQGDSAMYLCASSFPQDRVTTEQFFGPGTRLTVL.

This chain links TRBV6-1 with TRBJ2-1, with D possibly TRBD1 on 6 matching bases. Germline-derived CDR1 and CDR2 are MNHNS and SASEGT. The V end lost 2 bases, the J end lost 5 bases, and 16 bases lay between the germline ends. This CDR3 has 16 residues. The CDR3 region is CASSEPAQGPNNEQFF. The CDR3 DNA reads TGTGCCAGCAGTGAACCAGCACAGGGTCCCAACAATGAGCAGTTCTTC.

The chain joins TRBV2 to TRBJ1-5; the match to TRBD1 covers 12 bases. After removal of 6 bases from V and 5 bases from J, the junction contained 5 bases not matched to a gene. The germline V gene has CDR1 SNHLY and CDR2 FYNNEI. The CDR3 contains 15 residues. In DNA, the CDR3 is TGTGCCAGCAGCCCGGGACAGGGGGCTTATCAGCCCCAGCATTTT. Protein sequence: CASSPGQGAYQPQHF.

At least ten counts were recorded for this clonotype. J is TRBJ2-5 and V is TRBV6-6; perhaps D is TRBD1 or TRBD2 (6 bases each). Per the germline V gene, CDR1 is MNHNY and CDR2 is SVGAGI (reference sequence). The CDR3 runs 17 residues. Between the trimmed V and J ends, which lost 4 bases and 5 bases, there was a span of 23 bases. The DNA for the CDR3 is TGTGCCAGCAGTTCGACCTTCCGGGGGCCTCTGGGGGAGACCCAGTACTTC. Its translation: CASSSTFRGPLGETQYF.

This clonotype was observed at least ten times. This rearrangement joins TRBV9 to TRBJ2-5; no clear D gene. From germline, CDR1 is SGDLS and CDR2 YYNGEE. Between the trimmed V and J ends, which lost 3 bases and 1 base, there was a span of 10 bases. CDR3 length equals 14 residues. CDR3 nucleotide sequence: TGTGCCAGCAGCGCTACCGGCGTCCAAGAGACCCAGTACTTC. Translating gives CASSATGVQETQYF.